A selection of T cell receptor beta chains follows, all from one sample in a study of blood T cell repertoires in COVID-19. Here immunoSEQ multiplex PCR was the method, and the copy in TCRdb shows in-frame clones only, minus some. The data show fewer than 100,000 clones, 90% to 95% seen once. The sample taken for sequencing was peripheral blood. Receptors originate from a woman aged 45-65 years in a cohort sampled during active COVID-19. The CDR3 runs from the conserved cysteine through the conserved F or W. A D gene is named only where the DNA matches it firmly. Clone size is shown for a subset of rows, as once, few, many or a class of expanded clone.

- TRBD2 TRBJ2-2 TRBV19 CASSKGGLAGSTGELFF TGTGCCAGTAGTAAAGGAGGACTAGCGGGGAGCACCGGGGAGCTGTTTTTT
- - TRBJ2-3 TRBV24-1 CATISKGALSTDTQYF TGTGCCACCATAAGTAAAGGAGCCCTGTCCACAGATACGCAGTATTTT
- TRBD1 TRBJ1-2 TRBV15 CATSKGQGGGYTF TGTGCCACCAGCAAGGGACAGGGAGGAGGCTACACCTTC
- TRBD1 TRBJ1-2 TRBV6-5 CASSRKTGTGVGYTF TGTGCCAGCAGTCGTAAAACCGGGACAGGGGTAGGCTACACCTTC
- TRBD2 TRBJ2-1 TRBV20-1 CSASLLAGGVNEQFF TGCAGTGCTAGTTTACTAGCGGGAGGGGTCAATGAGCAGTTCTTC
once TRBD1 TRBJ2-3 TRBV4-1 CASSHGQASKTTDTQYF TGCGCCAGCAGCCACGGACAGGCCAGCAAAACCACAGATACGCAGTATTTT
- - TRBJ2-2 TRBV7-2 CASSPLRLTGELFF TGTGCCAGCTCCCCCTTGAGGTTAACCGGGGAGCTGTTTTTT
- - TRBJ2-1 TRBV5-1 CASSLASQGHNEQFF TGCGCCAGCAGCTTGGCTAGCCAAGGGCACAATGAGCAGTTCTTC
- - TRBJ1-2 TRBV2 CASSEGAGRRYTF TGTGCCAGCAGTGAAGGAGCAGGGAGGCGCTACACCTTC
- - TRBJ2-7 TRBV6-5 CASTQIYEQYF TGTGCCAGCACACAGATTTACGAGCAGTACTTC
- - TRBJ1-2 TRBV10-3 CAIRGSTGNYGYTF TGTGCCATCAGGGGTTCGACAGGCAACTATGGCTACACCTTC
- - TRBJ2-7 TRBV30 CAWSMTAFEQYF TGTGCCTGGAGCATGACTGCTTTTGAGCAGTACTTC
- TRBD1 TRBJ2-2 TRBV6-5 CASSLTGGIGELFF TGTGCCAGCAGCCTGACAGGGGGAATCGGGGAGCTGTTTTTT
- - TRBJ1-2 TRBV20-1 CSARGGDGYTF TGCAGTGCTAGAGGCGGCGATGGCTACACCTTC
- - TRBJ2-3 TRBV5-6 CASSTEDTQYF TGTGCCAGCAGCACTGAGGATACGCAGTATTTT
- - TRBJ2-5 TRBV28 CASSFRSAAKETQYF TGTGCCAGCAGTTTTAGGTCGGCGGCTAAAGAGACCCAGTACTTC
- - TRBJ1-1 TRBV27 CASKSAGRNTEAFF TGTGCCAGCAAATCGGCGGGGAGGAACACTGAAGCTTTCTTT
- TRBD1 TRBJ1-4 TRBV10-1 CARTTGEEKLFF TGCGCCAGAACGACAGGGGAGGAAAAACTGTTTTTT
- TRBD2 TRBJ2-2 TRBV7-8 CASSLEVREATIYTGELFF TGTGCCAGCAGCTTAGAAGTGCGGGAGGCAACCATCTACACCGGGGAGCTGTTTTTT
- - TRBJ2-5 TRBV6-2/TRBV6-3 CASSYSHNQYF TGTGCCAGCAGTTACTCACACAACCAGTACTTC
- - TRBJ2-3 TRBV7-3 CASSLEVGSRGNTDTQYF TGTGCCAGCAGCTTAGAGGTTGGCTCGCGGGGAAACACAGATACGCAGTATTTT
- TRBD1 TRBJ1-6 TRBV6-1 CASREGTGPYNSPLHF TGTGCCAGCAGGGAAGGGACAGGGCCTTATAATTCACCCCTCCACTTT
- TRBD1 TRBJ1-5 TRBV6-1 CASSERRWTGDPNQPQHF TGTGCCAGCAGTGAAAGGAGGTGGACAGGGGATCCCAATCAGCCCCAGCATTTT
- - TRBJ1-5 TRBV19 CASRASRERYQPQHF TGTGCCAGTAGAGCCTCCAGGGAACGATATCAGCCCCAGCATTTT
- TRBD2 TRBJ2-3 TRBV27 CASSLEGTRENTDTQYF TGTGCCAGCAGTTTAGAAGGGACTAGGGAAAACACAGATACGCAGTATTTT
- - TRBJ1-1 TRBV5-1 CASSGSGGANTEAFF TGCGCCAGCAGCGGAAGCGGGGGGGCGAACACTGAAGCTTTCTTT
- TRBD1 TRBJ2-7 TRBV11-2 CASSLSRGPYEQYF TGTGCCAGCAGCTTATCCAGGGGGCCCTACGAGCAGTACTTC
- - TRBJ2-7 TRBV3-1/TRBV3-2 CASSQGSYEQYF TGTGCCAGCAGCCAAGGGAGCTACGAGCAGTACTTC
- - TRBJ1-1 TRBV27 CASSRIDSEAFF TGTGCCAGCAGTCGAATCGACAGTGAAGCTTTCTTT
- TRBD1 TRBJ2-7 TRBV6-5 CASRLGQGSYEQYF TGTGCCAGCAGACTGGGACAGGGGAGCTACGAGCAGTACTTC
- - TRBJ2-7 TRBV10-2 CASSSMEIEQYF TGCGCCAGCAGCAGTATGGAGATTGAGCAGTACTTC
- TRBD1 TRBJ2-7 TRBV5-1 CASSYGTGDYEQYF TGCGCCAGCAGCTACGGGACAGGCGACTACGAGCAGTACTTC
- TRBD1 TRBJ2-7 TRBV2 CASSDMTGNWEQYF TGTGCCAGCAGTGACATGACAGGGAACTGGGAGCAGTACTTC
- TRBD1 TRBJ2-7 TRBV18 CASTGQGTYEQYF TGTGCCAGCACAGGACAGGGCACATACGAGCAGTACTTC
few - TRBJ2-3 TRBV12-5 CASGLATRDFIRAADTQYF TGTGCTAGTGGTTTGGCCACCCGGGACTTCATCAGAGCAGCAGATACGCAGTATTTT
- TRBD1 TRBJ2-5 TRBV12-3/TRBV12-4 CASRGGTETQYF TGTGCCAGCAGAGGGGGCACAGAGACCCAGTACTTC
- - TRBJ1-5 TRBV2 CASRKDSTINQPQHF TGTGCCAGCAGGAAAGACAGTACGATTAATCAGCCCCAGCATTTT
- - TRBJ2-5 TRBV12-3/TRBV12-4 CASTRGQETQYF TGTGCCAGCACCCGGGGTCAAGAGACCCAGTACTTC
- TRBD2 TRBJ2-3 TRBV5-1 CASSSNFGSLAGGTDTQYF TGCGCCAGCAGCTCAAACTTTGGAAGCCTAGCGGGAGGAACAGATACGCAGTATTTT
- TRBD1 TRBJ1-6 TRBV27 CASSLERQGYSPLHF TGTGCCAGCAGTTTAGAGCGACAGGGGTATTCACCCCTCCACTTT
- TRBD2 TRBJ2-7 TRBV13 CASRKSGRAYEQYF TGTGCCAGCAGAAAAAGCGGGAGAGCCTACGAGCAGTACTTC
once - TRBJ2-3 TRBV19 CASSIVPQGWADTQYF TGTGCCAGTAGTATAGTTCCGCAGGGGTGGGCAGATACGCAGTATTTT
- - TRBJ2-7 TRBV19 CASSINWGNYEQYF TGTGCCAGTAGTATTAATTGGGGCAACTACGAGCAGTACTTC
- - TRBJ2-6 TRBV5-1 CASSRGVGSGANVLTF TGCGCCAGCAGCCGCGGGGTGGGCTCTGGGGCCAACGTCCTGACTTTC
- TRBD1 TRBJ2-5 TRBV4-1 CASSNGDRGEGETQYF TGCGCCAGCAGCAACGGGGACAGGGGTGAGGGAGAGACCCAGTACTTC
- - TRBJ1-3 TRBV4-1 CASSLLPGHLSGNTIYF TGCGCCAGCAGCCTCCTTCCGGGACACCTCTCTGGAAACACCATATATTTT
- - TRBJ1-2 TRBV19 CASSIFGGPNYGYTF TGTGCCAGTAGTATTTTTGGGGGCCCCAACTATGGCTACACCTTC
- - TRBJ2-7 TRBV28 CAIMRGSYEQYF TGTGCCATAATGCGGGGCTCCTACGAGCAGTACTTC
- TRBD1 TRBJ2-1 TRBV5-1 CASSSSTGYRFF TGCGCCAGCAGCTCCTCGACAGGGTATCGGTTCTTC
- TRBD1 TRBJ2-7 TRBV9 CASSVEGTGRTYEQYF TGTGCCAGCAGCGTGGAAGGGACAGGGAGAACCTACGAGCAGTACTTC